This paragraph reports one T cell receptor beta chain. In this sample, this clonotype turned up a few times. What antigen it recognizes has not been identified. Per-base quality was not reported, and no clone a single base away is much larger than it. This entry is derived from a study of glioma-infiltrating T cells (dated by TCRdb to about 2016). Notes on the research overall: Sequencing of TCR alpha- and beta-chain repertoires was performed on glioma tissue, on non-neoplastic brain tissue, and on matched peripheral blood mononuclear cells. To measure how far tissue and blood T-cell populations diverged, each tissue-infiltrating repertoire was compared against the peripheral blood repertoire of the same patient. Three low-grade glioma patients, roughly 8 primary glioblastoma patients and three non-glioma patients contributing non-neoplastic brain tissue were included in the paired cohort. Beyond this particular receptor, the publication reports: Very few CDR3 sequences were found to be shared between tissue and blood, and this scarcity was attributed to high CDR3 diversity and limited sampling. VJ-independent divergence between tissue and blood was found to be below expectation in non-neoplastic patients but above expectation in all gliomas, particularly low-grade gliomas. Group comparisons were based on small numbers of patients: three non-neoplastic, three low-grade glioma and 7 to 9 glioblastoma patients.

At the junction V is shortened by 5 bases and J by 7 bases, with 9 bases in between. The CDR3 numbers 13 residues from cysteine through phenylalanine. Only CDR3 DNA remains: 39 bases, in frame from the first base. The germline V gene encodes CDR1 MNHEY and CDR2 SMNVEV (reference sequence). The iRepertoire nested amplicon-rescue multiplex PCR (arm-PCR) platform was used to amplify TCR alpha and beta CDR3 regions from RNA. The input for one-step reverse transcription and amplification was about 85-400 ng of tissue mRNA or PBMC total RNA. Following bead purification, Illumina adapters were added by a secondary multiplex PCR, and libraries between 200 and 400 bp were gel-purified. Internal 6-nucleotide barcodes were carried by the libraries and were used for demultiplexing. Sequencing of libraries was performed on an Illumina MiSeq with 2x220 or 2x250 nucleotide paired-end reads. The paper's processing steps were these. Paired reads were merged with FLASH 1.2.11 and aligned to the GRCh37 human genome with BWA-MEM before extracting TRA and TRB reads. V and J assignment used an IMGT-derived reference of cassette sequences and CDR3 motifs that included pseudogenes. Reads were translated in three frames, and productive CDR3s were defined by a C…FGXG motif without stop codons. Unique combinations of V-J cassette pair and CDR3 amino acid sequence were defined as clonotypes. Reads were filtered by Hamming distance, with the threshold set by the sequence error rate of each sample in mapped regions. TCRdb reprocessed the public reads (quality trimming at Q25 with fastp, clone calling with MiXCR) and kept in-frame beta chains. CDR3 protein duplicates are merged, each entry listing the most common genes and DNA. None of the V and J calls come from the authors' own analysis; TCRdb made them. Present in this sample are about 140,000 distinct CDR3 sequences, approximately 39% of which were seen just once. Of the sample, 15% to 25% falls within the top ten clones.

The receptor comes from a human donor with low-grade glioma or glioblastoma, undergoing nonglioma brain surgery, or in good health (not recorded which). The sequencing input was glioma tissue, nonneoplastic brain tissue, or PBMCs (not recorded which). The rearranged segments are TRBV27 and TRBJ1-6, with the D gene not clear enough to name. CDR3 sequence: CASSLLSNSPLHF. The DNA reads TGTGCCAGCAGTCTTCTCAGCAATTCACCCCTCCACTTT.